This T cell receptor (beta chain) was recovered during a study of blood T cell repertoires in COVID-19. CDR3 size: 15 residues. Germline V lookup: CDR1 KGHSH, CDR2 LQKENI. Unmatched junction bases numbered 11, after V lost 3 bases and J lost 10 bases. Here immunoSEQ multiplex PCR was the method, and the copy in TCRdb shows in-frame clones only, minus some. The sample holds just under 85,000 clones, around nine tenths seen once. J is TRBJ1-1 and V is TRBV18; 10 positions match TRBD1. Sequencing was performed on peripheral blood. This clonotype was obtained from a man aged 80 or over with active or convalescent COVID-19. The CDR3: CASSPHAGTGERAFF. The CDR3 nucleotides are TGTGCCAGCTCACCCCACGCCGGGACAGGGGAGAGAGCTTTCTTT.